This TCR beta chain was identified in a study of cytomegalovirus exposure and HLA in healthy donors. V was shortened by 6 bases and J by 0 bases, with 13 bases between the two germline ends. Germline lookup yields CDR1 LGHNT and CDR2 FRNRAP. This CDR3 is built from 15 residues. Regarding this clone: Its target is not known.

The PCR ran on 60 Vbeta and 13 Jbeta primers. Sequencing was performed with immunoSEQ multiplex PCR; in TCRdb, only in-frame clones are kept and a portion is missing. The data hold roughly 140,000 clones, with roughly 85% observed a single time. Study results and caveats: It was 150 to 200 TCR beta chains that were listed as cytomegalovirus-associated. As a later analysis showed, a missense DCLRE1C variant was linked to trimming of TCR beta V- and J-genes. Earlier analysis yielded a pattern in which most TCR beta V segments were productive about 90% or about 30% of the time.

The chain employs TRBV12-5 and TRBJ2-3; D might be TRBD1 (5 bases). The clonotype comes from a male donor in good health and CMV-seronegative. Sequencing was performed on PBMCs. The CDR3: CASGTGQKSTDTQYF. The CDR3 DNA is TGTGCTAGTGGAACAGGCCAAAAGAGCACAGATACGCAGTATTTT. The full variable domain, with the rest looked up from reference TRBV12-5 and TRBJ2-3, is DARVTQTPRHKVTEMGQEVTMRCQPILGHNTVFWYRQTMMQGLELLAYFRNRAPLDDSGMPKDRFSAEMPDATLATLKIQPSEPRDSAVYFCASGTGQKSTDTQYFGPGTRLTVL.